Below, 18 T cell receptor beta chains from the same sample are listed, as sequenced in a study of shared clonotypes between healthy human individuals. Profiled with immunoSEQ multiplex PCR; TCRdb holds only in-frame clones, not every one. The table lists 550,000 to 800,000 clones, about nine tenths of them singletons. The sequenced sample consisted of memory CD8+ T cells from PBMCs. Stated subset: CD45RO+ cells pooled with CCR7-negative TemRA cells. The receptors were gathered from a man younger than 35 in good health. Some clones in this sample may be carry-over from other donors' samples.

The sample holds one count of this clone. Other DNA sequences of this sample code for an identical CDR3. The chain carries TRBV7-9 and TRBJ2-6, with D perhaps matching TRBD1 (6 bases). Per germline, CDR1 SEHNR and CDR2 FQNEAQ (reference sequence). The CDR3 covers 15 residues. V shed 3 bases and J shed 2 bases, with 8 bases lying between them. The CDR3 coding sequence is TGTGCCAGCAGCTTGTCAGGGGCTGGGGCCAACGTCCTGACTTTC. This gives the protein CASSLSGAGANVLTF.

V is TRBV2 and J is TRBJ1-2, with D hard to call. V was shortened by 2 bases and J by 5 bases, with 18 bases between the two germline ends. The germline V gene has CDR1 SNHLY and CDR2 FYNNEI. The CDR3 has 16 residues. CDR3 loop: CASSEIGSRTRYGYTF. CDR3 coding DNA: TGTGCCAGCAGTGAAATTGGTAGCAGGACTCGGTATGGCTACACCTTC.

J is TRBJ2-7 and V is TRBV6-5; 7 bases map to TRBD2. V was pared by 0 bases and J by 5 bases, with 10 bases of the junction left unmatched. Per the germline V gene, CDR1 is MNHEY and CDR2 is SVGAGI. The CDR3 runs 16 residues. This CDR3 is CASSYSYTGGIDEQYF. DNA for the CDR3: TGTGCCAGCAGTTACTCGTATACGGGAGGTATCGACGAGCAGTACTTC.

The rearrangement joins TRBV7-9 to TRBJ2-2, with D possibly TRBD1 on 6 matching bases. The CDR3 totals 16 residues. V was cut by 3 bases and J by 6 bases, with 17 bases left in between. Germline CDR1 reads SEHNR; CDR2 reads FQNEAQ (reference sequence). The CDR3, as DNA: TGTGCCAGCAGCTTTAGGACAGACCTGGGCCCCGGGGAGCTGTTTTTT. Residues: CASSFRTDLGPGELFF.

The CDR3 DNA reads as TGTGCCAGCAGCTTAACCAGGGGGCAGCGCGAGACCCAGTACTTC. It encodes CASSLTRGQRETQYF. The chain links TRBV7-2 to TRBJ2-5; TRBD1 agrees at 8 bases. Unmatched junction bases numbered 7, after V lost 2 bases and J lost 5 bases. This CDR3 has 15 residues. From germline, CDR1 is SGHTA and CDR2 FQGNSA.

This chain uses TRBV11-2 with TRBJ2-1, with 10 nucleotides matching TRBD2. The CDR3 extends over 17 amino acids. Germline V lookup: CDR1 SGHAT, CDR2 FQNNGV. V lost 4 bases, J lost 4 bases, and 10 bases stayed unmatched. The CDR3 DNA sequence: TGTGCCAGCAGCTCACGGCTGGGACTAGCGTTTTACAATGAGCAGTTCTTC. Translation: CASSSRLGLAFYNEQFF. The full variable domain, in which reference TRBV11-2 and TRBJ2-1 provide the parts outside the CDR3, is EAGVAQSPRYKIIEKRQSVAFWCNPISGHATLYWYQQILGQGPKLLIQFQNNGVVDDSQLPKDRFSAERLKGVDSTLKIQPAKLEDSAVYLCASSSRLGLAFYNEQFFGPGTRLTVL.

This clone was found once. The rearrangement links TRBV27 to TRBJ2-7; unclear D gene. The CDR3 contains 13 residues. CDR1 and CDR2 (germline): MNHEY, SMNVEV (reference sequence). The ends were cut back, 5 bases at V and 7 bases at J, with 15 bases in the middle. DNA for the CDR3: TGTGCCAGCAGTATCGGCGGCCCTCGGGAGCAGTACTTC. Its translation is CASSIGGPREQYF.

This clone was counted a single time. The J gene is TRBJ2-1, the V gene TRBV11-1; 7 bases fit TRBD2. CDR1 SGHAT and CDR2 FQDESV come from the germline V gene (reference sequence). This CDR3 contains 16 residues. Trimming took 5 bases from V and 0 from J; bases not matched to a gene: 7. CDR3 bases: TGTGCCAGCAGCACGCTCGGGGGGAGCTCCTACAATGAGCAGTTCTTC. This sequence encodes CASSTLGGSSYNEQFF.

This chain joins TRBV27 and TRBJ2-3; D tentatively fits TRBD1 or TRBD2 (5 bases each). Trimming stripped 2 bases from V and 6 bases from J, with 18 bases between. Germline V gene sequence: CDR1 MNHEY, CDR2 SMNVEV (reference sequence). The CDR3 is 16 residues long. CDR3 DNA sequence: TGTGCCAGCAGTTTAGGGGCGGGTGCTGGGTCGGATACGCAGTATTTT. Its translation is CASSLGAGAGSDTQYF.

This chain links TRBV6-5 with TRBJ2-7; the D is unclear. Trimming removed 0 bases at V and 1 base at J, with 10 bases between. Germline CDR1 reads MNHEY; CDR2 reads SVGAGI. The CDR3 covers 15 residues. The CDR3 loop reads CASSYSNPDSYEQYF. CDR3 in DNA: TGTGCCAGCAGTTACTCGAATCCGGATTCCTACGAGCAGTACTTC.

The rearrangement joins TRBV7-8 to TRBJ2-7, with D unresolved. The CDR3 has 15 amino acids. V lost 2 bases, J lost 4 bases, and 15 bases lay in between. The germline V gene encodes CDR1 SGHVS and CDR2 FQNEAQ. CDR3: CASSLRLDIPYEQYF. CDR3 in DNA: TGTGCCAGCAGCTTAAGGCTAGACATACCGTACGAGCAGTACTTC.

The chain uses TRBV27 and TRBJ2-1; D remains unclear. The CDR3 runs 14 residues. The germline V and J ends were trimmed by 3 bases and 6 bases, with 12 bases remaining between them. Per the germline V gene, CDR1 is MNHEY and CDR2 is SMNVEV (reference sequence). The CDR3 loop is CASSFQGPGNEQFF. As DNA, the CDR3 is TGTGCCAGCAGTTTTCAAGGGCCAGGCAATGAGCAGTTCTTC.

CDR3 nucleotides: TGCAGCGTCGGGACAGGGGGCGACGAGCAGTACTTC. As protein: CSVGTGGDEQYF. The chain joins TRBV29-1 to TRBJ2-7; 12 positions agree with TRBD1. The CDR3 sequence is 12 residues long. The V gene end was trimmed by 6 bases and the J gene end by 5 bases; junction bases not matched to a gene: 2. CDR1 is SQVTM and CDR2 is ANQGSEA in the germline V gene.

The chain combines TRBV5-3 with TRBJ2-1; TRBD1 is a possible D gene (7 bases). TRBV5-3 is known as an ORF, though its function is uncertain. This CDR3 contains 15 residues. The V gene lost 4 bases and the J gene lost 14 bases, with 25 bases spanning the gap. The CDR3 DNA reads TGTGCCAGAAGCGAATACCAGGGGGGACCCCGAGAGGAGTTCTTC. This encodes CARSEYQGGPREEFF.

The V and J genes are TRBV29-1 and TRBJ2-1; 12 bases fit TRBD2. In germline, CDR1 is SQVTM, CDR2 ANQGSEA. This CDR3 has 14 amino acids. The J segment lost 9 bases and the V segment lost 5 bases, leaving 8 bases of the junction unmatched. The CDR3 protein is CSVSRLAGVGEQFF. In DNA form, the CDR3 reads TGCAGCGTTTCTAGACTAGCGGGAGTAGGTGAGCAGTTCTTC.

The rearrangement links TRBV10-1 to TRBJ2-1; D not resolved. V was cut by 3 bases and J by 6 bases, with 6 bases left in between. CDR1 is WNHNN, CDR2 SYGVQD, per germline (reference sequence). CDR3 size: 12 residues. For the CDR3, the DNA is TGCGCCAGCAGTGATATGGGCAATGAGCAGTTCTTC. Its protein product is CASSDMGNEQFF.

The genes are TRBV7-9 and TRBJ2-1; 9 bases are shared with TRBD1. The germline gives CDR1 SEHNR, CDR2 FQNEAQ (reference sequence). The CDR3 extends over 13 amino acids. The V and J ends lost 10 bases and 5 bases, in that order; junction bases with no gene match: 6. The CDR3 loop reads CATHRTGDNEQFF. CDR3 bases: TGTGCCACCCACCGGACAGGGGACAATGAGCAGTTCTTC.

The chain has TRBV9 and TRBJ2-3; a weak D match, TRBD1 (7 bases). The CDR3 has 16 residues. V lost 3 bases and J lost 4, with 18 bases in between. From germline, CDR1 is SGDLS and CDR2 YYNGEE. The CDR3 region has the DNA TGTGCCAGCAGCGCCATATCAGGGGGGCAAGCAGATACGCAGTATTTT. Residues: CASSAISGGQADTQYF.